One sample yielded the 26 T cell receptor beta chains listed below, sequenced in a study of T cell responses to AZD1222 COVID-19 vaccine. Sequenced by immunoSEQ multiplex PCR; TCRdb stores in-frame clones only, minus some. This table holds some 150,000 clones, around nine tenths found once. The sample here was peripheral blood, taken on day 0 of MenACWY control vaccination. These receptors all stem from an adult in good health.

The V gene is TRBV30, the J gene TRBJ1-1, with D hard to call. The CDR3 spans 15 residues. Germline loops: CDR1 GTSNPN, CDR2 SVGIG (reference sequence). Trimming stripped 5 bases from V and 1 base from J, with 17 bases between. The CDR3 region has the DNA TGTGCCTGGGTAGGTGTACCGAGGGAGAACACTGAAGCTTTCTTT. The encoded protein is CAWVGVPRENTEAFF.

This chain uses TRBV3-1 (or the pseudogene TRBV3-2) with TRBJ1-2; D gene ambiguous. The CDR3 sequence is 13 residues long. CDR1 and CDR2 from the germline V gene are LGHDT and YNNKEL (reference sequence). Trimming took 2 bases from V and 6 from J, leaving 10 bases between them. The CDR3 loop reads CASSQSSANGYTF. The CDR3 nucleotides are TGTGCCAGCAGCCAATCGTCGGCCAATGGCTACACCTTC.

The genes are TRBV30 and TRBJ1-2; 7 bases match TRBD1. The CDR3 consists of 13 residues. CDR1 and CDR2 (germline): GTSNPN, SVGIG (reference sequence). The J segment lost 4 bases and the V segment lost 5 bases, leaving 7 bases of the junction unmatched. CDR3: CAWGKTGFYGYTF. In nucleotides, the CDR3 is TGTGCCTGGGGAAAGACAGGGTTCTATGGCTACACCTTC.

This clone was recorded only once. The chain joins TRBV28 to TRBJ1-2; D perhaps matches TRBD1 (6 bases). The CDR3 consists of 15 residues. CDR1 and CDR2 (germline): MDHEN, SYDVKM. The V and J ends lost 2 bases and 3 bases respectively, with 13 bases between them. CDR3 residues: CASSLIGQRDYGYTF. CDR3 nucleotides: TGTGCCAGCAGTTTAATCGGACAGAGAGACTATGGCTACACCTTC.

The genes are TRBV5-1 and TRBJ1-6, with no clear D. Trimming removed 4 bases at V and 8 bases at J, with 22 bases between. Germline V gene data show CDR1 as SGHRS and CDR2 as YFSETQ. CDR3 length: 17 amino acids. The CDR3, as DNA: TGCGCCAGCAGCCCTAGACCCGTTTATCTTTTGGATTCACCCCTCCACTTT. Translating gives CASSPRPVYLLDSPLHF.

V gene TRBV5-4 combines with J gene TRBJ2-2, with 12 bases that match TRBD1. V was pared by 0 bases and J by 5 bases, with 5 bases of the junction left unmatched. CDR1 is SGHNT, CDR2 YYREEE, per germline (reference sequence). The CDR3 sequence is 17 residues long. CDR3 sequence reads: CASSLEWGQGATGELFF. The DNA of the CDR3 is TGTGCCAGCAGCTTGGAATGGGGACAGGGGGCAACCGGGGAGCTGTTTTTT.

CDR3 nucleotides: TGCGCCAGCAGCCGACAGGGGGCGGAAAAACTGTTTTTT. Translated, it gives CASSRQGAEKLFF. The rearrangement links TRBV5-1 to TRBJ1-4; TRBD1 agrees at 10 bases. Germline loops: CDR1 SGHRS, CDR2 YFSETQ. V lost 4 bases and J lost 8; bases outside the gene matches: 2. This CDR3 is 13 amino acids long.

The genes are TRBV19 and TRBJ1-1, with 7 bases matching TRBD1. CDR1 LNHDA and CDR2 SQIVND come from the germline V gene (reference sequence). The V and J ends lost 10 bases and 3 bases, in that order; junction bases with no gene match: 8. This CDR3 contains 13 residues. The CDR3 coding sequence is TGTGCCACACTACAGGGGCTGGACACTGAAGCTTTCTTT. Translation gives CATLQGLDTEAFF.

The chain recombines TRBV7-9 with TRBJ1-1; 8 bases agree with TRBD1. The CDR3 extends over 15 amino acids. V shed 5 bases and J 2 bases; nucleotides not matched to a gene: 7. The V gene's germline CDR1 is SEHNR and CDR2 FQNEAQ (reference sequence). CDR3 sequence: CASSTAGGFNTEAFF. For the CDR3, the DNA is TGTGCCAGCAGCACCGCAGGGGGCTTTAACACTGAAGCTTTCTTT.

The chain couples TRBV7-8 to TRBJ1-2; D is uncertain. The V and J ends lost 5 bases and 1 base respectively, with 8 bases between them. The length of the CDR3 is 13 residues. Germline V CDR1 and CDR2: SGHVS, FQNEAQ. CDR3 amino acids: CASSQDNNYGYTF. CDR3 coding DNA: TGTGCCAGCAGCCAAGACAATAACTATGGCTACACCTTC. Looking up the rest from reference TRBV7-8 and TRBJ1-2 gives the full variable domain: GAGVSQSPRYKVAKRGQDVALRCDPISGHVSLFWYQQALGQGPEFLTYFQNEAQLDKSGLPSDRFFAERPEGSVSTLKIQRTQQEDSAVYLCASSQDNNYGYTFGSGTRLTVV.

The rearrangement uses TRBV13 and TRBJ1-3; no clear D. V lost 0 bases to trimming and J lost 4 bases, with 1 base between them. Germline CDR1 is PRHDT and CDR2 is FYEKMQ (reference sequence). The CDR3 totals 12 residues. CDR3 in amino acids: CASSLGGNTIYF. The CDR3, as DNA: TGTGCCAGCAGCTTAGGAGGAAACACCATATATTTT.

The chain combines TRBV19 with TRBJ1-5; 7 nucleotides align to TRBD1. Losses at the gene ends were 5 bases for V and 7 bases for J; bases not matched to a gene: 8. The CDR3 is 14 residues long. Germline V CDR1 and CDR2: LNHDA, SQIVND (reference sequence). CDR3 loop: CASSPQGGAQPQHF. The CDR3 nucleotides are TGTGCCAGTAGTCCTCAGGGGGGGGCACAGCCCCAGCATTTT.

This clone occurred a few times. The J gene is TRBJ1-6, the V gene TRBV19; D remains unclear. The germline V and J ends were trimmed by 2 bases and 8 bases, with 16 bases remaining between them. The CDR3 consists of 16 residues. CDR1 is LNHDA, CDR2 SQIVND, per germline (reference sequence). The CDR3 spells CASSITPSSGDSPLHF. In nucleotides, the CDR3 is TGTGCCAGTAGTATAACCCCCAGTTCCGGGGATTCACCCCTCCACTTT.

The chain recombines TRBV4-2 with TRBJ2-2, with D possibly being TRBD2 (5 bases). The V end lost 2 bases, the J end lost 1 base, and 11 bases lay between the germline ends. Germline V CDR1 and CDR2: LGHNA, YNFKEQ. The CDR3 runs 16 residues. DNA of the CDR3: TGTGCCAGCAGCCAATTGGGAGAGCGGAACACCGGGGAGCTGTTTTTT. It is translated as CASSQLGERNTGELFF.

The chain links TRBV3-1 (or the pseudogene TRBV3-2) to TRBJ1-2; D unclear. This CDR3 is built from 14 residues. V gave up 7 bases and J gave up 3 bases, with 15 bases separating them. The germline V gene encodes CDR1 LGHDT and CDR2 YNNKEL (reference sequence). CDR3 sequence (DNA): TGTGCCAGCACCCTCGGCGGCAGTCACTATGGCTACACCTTC. Encoded protein: CASTLGGSHYGYTF.

The V and J genes are TRBV19 and TRBJ2-1; TRBD2 matches at 7 bases. The length of the CDR3 is 15 residues. The germline V gene has CDR1 LNHDA and CDR2 SQIVND (reference sequence). The junction had 9 bases not matched to a gene; V was cut back by 4 bases and J by 6 bases. This CDR3 reads CASSTILSGGNEQFF. The CDR3 nucleotides are TGTGCCAGTAGTACAATCCTTTCGGGGGGCAATGAGCAGTTCTTC.

The gene calls are TRBV4-1 and TRBJ1-3; TRBD1 aligns across 9 bases. Trimming cost V 3 bases and J 4 bases; bases outside gene matches: 1. Germline lookup yields CDR1 MGHRA and CDR2 YSYEKL. The CDR3 is 14 amino acids. CDR3 in amino acids: CASSQTGGGNTIYF. The CDR3 nucleotides read TGCGCCAGCAGCCAGACAGGGGGAGGAAACACCATATATTTT.

The rearrangement joins TRBV28 to TRBJ1-2, with unresolved D. The CDR3 is 11 amino acids. Per the germline V gene, CDR1 is MDHEN and CDR2 is SYDVKM. V was pared by 10 bases and J by 6 bases, with 12 bases between. CDR3 bases: TGTGCCACCGGACTGACTCATGGCTACACCTTC. It is translated as CATGLTHGYTF.

The chain employs TRBV29-1 and TRBJ2-1; D possibly corresponds to TRBD1 (6 bases). The CDR3 is made up of 11 amino acids. V was trimmed by 4 bases and J by 6 bases, leaving 7 bases between them. Germline CDR1 reads SQVTM; CDR2 reads ANQGSEA. CDR3 region: CSVGGGNEQFF. CDR3 in DNA: TGCAGCGTTGGAGGGGGCAATGAGCAGTTCTTC.

V gene TRBV13 combines with J gene TRBJ2-7; TRBD1 matches 8 bases. The germline gives CDR1 PRHDT, CDR2 FYEKMQ (reference sequence). Trimming cost V 6 bases and J 4 bases; bases outside gene matches: 5. The CDR3 runs to 13 residues. The CDR3 reads CASRDRELYEQYF. CDR3 coding DNA: TGTGCCAGCAGGGACAGGGAGTTGTACGAGCAGTACTTC.

The rearrangement uses TRBV3-1 (or the pseudogene TRBV3-2) and TRBJ1-1, with D unresolved. Trimming shortened V by 1 base and J by 1 base, and 7 bases separated the two germline ends. Germline values: CDR1 LGHDT, CDR2 YNNKEL (reference sequence). The CDR3 has 14 amino acids. The CDR3 region is CASSQGRGNTEAFF. The CDR3 DNA sequence: TGTGCCAGCAGCCAAGGCCGGGGGAACACTGAAGCTTTCTTT.

The chain is built from TRBV11-2 and TRBJ2-7; 7 bases are a match to TRBD2. Germline lookup yields CDR1 SGHAT and CDR2 FQNNGV. The CDR3 totals 15 residues. After removal of 6 bases from V and 0 bases from J, the junction contained 8 bases not matched to a gene. This chain's CDR3 is CASRIGGGPSYEQYF. CDR3 sequence (DNA): TGTGCCAGCAGAATTGGGGGGGGTCCCTCCTACGAGCAGTACTTC.

The chain recombines TRBV6-2 or TRBV6-3 with TRBJ2-5; TRBD1 is a possible D gene (5 bases). V lost 5 bases and J lost 1, with 14 bases in between. In germline, CDR1 is MNHEY, CDR2 SVGEGT. This CDR3 has 15 residues. CDR3 sequence reads: CASSPWGRAQETQYF. In nucleotides, the CDR3 is TGTGCCAGCAGTCCCTGGGGCAGGGCCCAAGAGACCCAGTACTTC.

This clone was seen a handful of times. The chain carries TRBV3-1 (or the pseudogene TRBV3-2) and TRBJ2-7; D call uncertain. This CDR3 region has 13 residues. Trimming removed 4 bases at V and 4 bases at J, with 11 bases between. In germline, CDR1 is LGHDT, CDR2 YNNKEL (reference sequence). In DNA, the CDR3 is TGTGCCAGCAGCCTGAGATTGGGGTACGAGCAGTACTTC. Amino acids: CASSLRLGYEQYF.

The V gene is TRBV2, the J gene TRBJ2-7; 9 positions match TRBD1. Germline CDR1 and CDR2: SNHLY and FYNNEI. The CDR3 has 14 residues. With 7 bases clipped from V and 3 bases from J, the junction kept 7 bases outside the gene matches. The CDR3 here is CASMSGTGNYEQYF. In DNA, the CDR3 is TGTGCCAGCATGAGTGGGACAGGGAACTACGAGCAGTACTTC.

The rearrangement uses TRBV12-3 or TRBV12-4 and TRBJ1-1; D call uncertain. The CDR3 covers 13 residues. With 5 bases removed from V and 1 base from J, the gap between germline ends came to 8 bases. In DNA, the CDR3 is TGTGCCAGCAGTCATGGGTCGAACACTGAAGCTTTCTTT. This codes for CASSHGSNTEAFF.